This T cell receptor beta chain was documented in a study of shared clonotypes between healthy human individuals. For the study at large: Donor composition was a couple of women and a few men, aged 18 to 49.

Naive CD8 cells, CD45RO-negative and positively selected for CCR7, excluded terminally differentiated effector memory CD45RA+ cells. CDR1 is PRHDT and CDR2 is FYEKMQ in the germline V gene (reference sequence). There are 15 residues in the CDR3. V shed 5 bases and J shed 5 bases, with 16 bases lying between them. The repertoire was sequenced with immunoSEQ multiplex PCR; TCRdb's copy has only in-frame clones and lacks some. The repertoire holds approximately 810,000 clones, with about 91% as singletons. Sequences were obtained from naive CD8+ T cells sorted from blood. This clonotype was sampled from a man between 25 and 39 years old in good health. The J gene is TRBJ1-5, the V gene TRBV13; D call uncertain. The CDR3 loop is CASSLRQEMDQPQHF. CDR3 nucleotide sequence: TGTGCCAGCAGCCTACGCCAGGAGATGGATCAGCCCCAGCATTTT.